The 5 T cell receptor beta chains presented below share a single source sample, sequenced in a study of cytomegalovirus exposure and HLA in healthy donors. 13 Jbeta primers and 60 Vbeta primers were used for the PCR. The table came from immunoSEQ multiplex PCR; TCRdb's copy has only in-frame clones and leaves some out. This table has 100,000 to 150,000 clones, roughly four fifths appearing once. Specimen: PBMCs. The receptors here all came from a woman aged 40 to 50 in good health and CMV-seropositive.

The J gene is TRBJ1-1, the V gene TRBV2; D possibly corresponds to TRBD1 (5 bases). The ends were cut back, 2 bases at V and 0 bases at J, with 7 bases in the middle. Per germline, CDR1 SNHLY and CDR2 FYNNEI. This CDR3 has 14 amino acids. In DNA, the CDR3 is TGTGCCAGCAGTGAACTGACAGTGAACACTGAAGCTTTCTTT. It yields the protein CASSELTVNTEAFF.

The chain joins TRBV28 to TRBJ1-1, with a possible D match to TRBD1 (5 bases). This CDR3 contains 17 residues. V dropped 3 bases and J dropped 3 bases, with 20 bases sitting between them. Germline loops: CDR1 MDHEN, CDR2 SYDVKM. The CDR3 loop is CASSLLGGWEADTEAFF. In DNA form, the CDR3 reads TGTGCCAGCAGTTTGTTGGGGGGGTGGGAAGCGGACACTGAAGCTTTCTTT.

This clone was detected once. This chain uses TRBV5-6 with TRBJ1-2; no firm D call. CDR3 length equals 16 residues. Looked up from germline, CDR1 is SGHDT and CDR2 is YYEEEE. V was clipped by 5 bases and J by 8 bases, with 25 bases between them. The CDR3 nucleotides read TGTGCCAGCAGATCCCGGGGAGACGTCTCATTGGAGGGCTACACCTTC. Protein: CASRSRGDVSLEGYTF.

The rearrangement links TRBV30 to TRBJ1-5; D unclear. The CDR3 covers 13 residues. The germline V and J ends were trimmed by 3 bases and 4 bases, with 10 bases remaining between them. Germline assignment: CDR1 GTSNPN and CDR2 SVGIG (reference sequence). The CDR3 bases are TGTGCCTGGAGCCGTGGAGCAAATCAGCCCCAGCATTTT. Translation gives CAWSRGANQPQHF.

V is TRBV27 and J is TRBJ1-1, with D tentatively TRBD1 (6 bases). The germline V gene has CDR1 MNHEY and CDR2 SMNVEV (reference sequence). The V gene lost 5 bases and the J gene lost 5 bases, with 12 bases spanning the gap. CDR3 size: 13 residues. CDR3 protein: CASSLQGKTEAFF. Here the CDR3 DNA reads TGTGCCAGCAGTCTCCAGGGGAAAACTGAAGCTTTCTTT.